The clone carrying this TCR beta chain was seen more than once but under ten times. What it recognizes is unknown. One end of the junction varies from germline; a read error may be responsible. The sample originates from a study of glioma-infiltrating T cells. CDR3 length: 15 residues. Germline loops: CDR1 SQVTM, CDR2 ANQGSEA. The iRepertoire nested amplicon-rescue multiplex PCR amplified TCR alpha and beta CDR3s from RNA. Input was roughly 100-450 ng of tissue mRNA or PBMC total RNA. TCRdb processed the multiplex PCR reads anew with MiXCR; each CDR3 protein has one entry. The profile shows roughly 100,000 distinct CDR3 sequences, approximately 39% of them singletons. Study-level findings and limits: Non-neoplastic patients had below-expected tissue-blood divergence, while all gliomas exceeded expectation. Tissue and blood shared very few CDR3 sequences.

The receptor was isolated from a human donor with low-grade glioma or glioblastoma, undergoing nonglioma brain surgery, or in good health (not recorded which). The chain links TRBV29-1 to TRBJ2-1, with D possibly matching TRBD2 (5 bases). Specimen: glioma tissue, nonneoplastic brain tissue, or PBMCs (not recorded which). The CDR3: CSVEGFTRTFNEQFF. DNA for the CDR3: TGCAGCGTCGAAGGGTTTACTAGAACTTTCAATGAGCAGTTCTTC.